The TCR beta chain described here comes from a study of OX40 agonist ivuxolimab in advanced cancers. Overall study context: The patients received agonistic anti-OX40 (CD134) antibody ivuxolimab. Recorded diagnoses for dose-escalation patients were hepatocellular carcinoma, melanoma, renal cell or head and neck cancer. Earlier treatment with anti-PD-1, anti-PD-L1 or anti-CTLA-4 was permitted, and 35% to 40% had received some.

CDR3 length equals 12 residues. Trimming pared 0 bases from V and 4 bases from J, leaving 3 bases between. CDR1 is ENHRY, CDR2 SYGVKD, per germline. The assay was immunoSEQ multiplex PCR, and TCRdb's table has in-frame clones only and misses some. The sample carries around 80,000 clones, over 75% recorded once. Sampling times: baseline, cycle 4 day 1, cycle 7 day 1. The sample in question was CD4+ or CD8+ T cells sorted from blood, obtained in a trial of the OX40 agonist ivuxolimab. The rearrangement uses TRBV10-3 and TRBJ1-2; D is unresolved. The clonotype comes from an adult with an advanced solid tumor such as melanoma, head and neck, liver or kidney cancer. The CDR3 region is CAISESIYGYTF. The CDR3 region has the DNA TGTGCCATCAGTGAGTCGATCTATGGCTACACCTTC.